These T cell receptor beta chains were read from a single sample in a study of T cells in Graves' hyperthyroidism and ophthalmopathy. TCRdb reprocessed the multiplex PCR reads with MiXCR, giving one entry per CDR3 protein. The table includes under 350,000 distinct CDR3 sequences, less than 15% detected once. Sequencing was done on a sample of blood. Receptors originate from a woman aged 30 to 39 with Graves' hyperthyroidism that later progressed to Graves' ophthalmopathy. CDR3s include the opening cysteine and the closing phenylalanine or tryptophan. The D gene is left open where the match is weak. Some rows mark clone size as missing; the rest say once, few, many or name a class of expanded clone.

TRBJ2-7,TRBV20-1,many,NA,TGCAGTGCCAAGGTACGACGGAACACCTACGAGCAGTACTTC,CSAKVRRNTYEQYF
TRBJ1-1,TRBV20-1,many,NA,TGCGTCGGACAGTCGTACACTGAAGCTTTCTTT,CVGQSYTEAFF
TRBJ1-2,TRBV28,NA,NA,TGTGCCAGCAGTTTTGGGGGGGGCGCGGACTATGGCTACACCTTC,CASSFGGGADYGYTF
TRBJ2-1,TRBV27,many,NA,TGTGCCAGCAGTGGGCGGGCTAGGGGTAGGGATGAGCAGTTCTTC,CASSGRARGRDEQFF
TRBJ2-1,TRBV11-3,NA,NA,TGTGCCAGCAGCCCCCCCGGCCGGGATAGCTCCCACAATGAGCAGTTCTTC,CASSPPGRDSSHNEQFF
TRBJ2-2,TRBV12-3/TRBV12-4,NA,NA,TGTGCCAGCAGTCGACAGCTCGGGGAGCTGTTTTTT,CASSRQLGELFF
TRBJ2-1,TRBV18,many,NA,TGTGCCAGCTCACCATTGGGTAATGACAATGAGCAGTTCTTC,CASSPLGNDNEQFF
TRBJ2-7,TRBV7-2,many,NA,TGTGCCAGCAGCTCGCCAAACTCCTACGAGCAGTACTTC,CASSSPNSYEQYF
TRBJ2-7,TRBV5-1,NA,TRBD1,TGCGCCAGCAGTGGAAAGACAGGGGTCGAGCAGTACTTC,CASSGKTGVEQYF
TRBJ2-3,TRBV3-1,many,NA,TGTGCCAGCAGCCAAGGGCTAATGAACACAGATACGCAGTATTTT,CASSQGLMNTDTQYF
TRBJ1-5,TRBV6-1,many,NA,TGTGCCAGCAGTTCCGAACAGCTTAGCAATCAGCCCCAGCATTTT,CASSSEQLSNQPQHF
TRBJ2-6,TRBV4-3,NA,NA,TGCGCCAGCAGCCCAGAGGCAGACATGTTCTCTGGGGCCAACGTCCTGACTTTC,CASSPEADMFSGANVLTF
TRBJ2-5,TRBV18,many,NA,TGTGCCAGCTCACCACCCGCTCGGGGGACCCAGTACTTC,CASSPPARGTQYF
TRBJ2-2,TRBV6-1,many,TRBD2,TGTGCCAGCATTCCGGGACTAGCGGGAGGGCCTTCCGGGGAGCTGTTTTTT,CASIPGLAGGPSGELFF
TRBJ1-2,TRBV7-9,many,NA,TGTGCCAGCAGCTTGACCGACAACTATGGCTACACCTTC,CASSLTDNYGYTF
TRBJ1-2,TRBV25-1,NA,NA,TGTGCCACTAGGACGGACCCCTATGGCTACACCTTC,CATRTDPYGYTF
TRBJ2-2,TRBV7-2,many,TRBD2,TGTGCCAGCAGCTTAGCCGCGGGAGGGCCCGCCGGGGAGCTGTTTTTT,CASSLAAGGPAGELFF
TRBJ2-2,TRBV3-2,few,NA,TGTGCCAGCAGCCGCGGCAGGAACTACACCGGGGAGCTGTTTTTT,CASSRGRNYTGELFF
TRBJ2-4,TRBV27,few,TRBD2,TGTGCCAGCACCCCGCGGCGTCTAGCGGGATGGATCAAAAACATTCAGTACTTC,CASTPRRLAGWIKNIQYF
TRBJ1-2,TRBV28,many,NA,TGTGCCAGCAGTCAAGTGTCTATGAACTATGGCTACACCTTC,CASSQVSMNYGYTF
TRBJ2-6,TRBV27,few,TRBD1,TGTGCCAGCAGTTTACTGGGGGACAGCTTCCTCTCTGGGGCCAACGTCCTGACTTTC,CASSLLGDSFLSGANVLTF
TRBJ2-3,TRBV30,NA,TRBD1,TGTGCCTGGAGCTCAAAAACTTACCGGGACAGGGAGAGGACGCAGTATTTT,CAWSSKTYRDRERTQYF
TRBJ1-1,TRBV12-3/TRBV12-4,NA,NA,TGTGCCAGCAGTTTAAGGGGACGGGGGATTATTAGGAACACTGAAGCTTTCTTT,CASSLRGRGIIRNTEAFF